What follows is one TCR beta chain and its context. The record originates from a study of blood T cell repertoires in COVID-19. Trimming took 4 bases from V and 2 from J, leaving 20 bases between them. Germline values: CDR1 SEHNR, CDR2 FQNEAQ (reference sequence). The CDR3 is 18 residues long. Per the study methods: Amplification of reference gene primers provided the estimated nucleated cell counts. TCRdb keeps only in-frame clones here, not all; method: immunoSEQ multiplex PCR. V, J and clone size are taken as reported in that table, and D and trimming were inferred from the DNA itself. The data show 650,000 to 800,000 clones, over 80% seen once.

Sequences were obtained from peripheral blood. The TCR was taken from a woman aged 18-35 years with acute or convalescent COVID-19. The V and J genes are TRBV7-9 and TRBJ2-2; D possibly corresponds to TRBD1 (6 bases). DNA for the CDR3: TGTGCCAGCAGCTCCCACCCTACAGGGAAAGCTAACACCGGGGAGCTGTTTTTT. Protein: CASSSHPTGKANTGELFF.